The 21 T cell receptor beta chains below all came from one sample that was sequenced in a study of T cell changes during pregnancy in multiple sclerosis (dated by TCRdb to between 2019 and 2020). Receptor amplification or capture employed the immunoSEQ multiplex PCR assay. The source is immuneACCESS, and TCRdb retained only in-frame sequences with V and J called. Part of the clones is not carried over; for the studies checked, unresolved V genes explain less than half of this, and the remainder is unexplained. In all, the sample holds 40,000 to 60,000 clones, and 94% of those were seen once. Approximately 0.31% of the sample lies in the top ten. The sample here was CD4+ T cells from peripheral blood mononuclear cells, taken in the third trimester of pregnancy. The receptors originated from a female donor with multiple sclerosis, enrolled in a pregnancy study.

This rearrangement joins TRBV6-6 to TRBJ2-3, with D possibly matching TRBD1 (5 bases). Deletions cut 6 bases from V and 1 base from J, with 14 bases between. CDR1 MNHNY and CDR2 SVGAGI come from the germline V gene (reference sequence). The CDR3 spans 15 residues. In DNA, the CDR3 is TGTGCCAGCAGCAACCGGGCCAGGGGCACAGATACGCAGTATTTT. Amino acid sequence: CASSNRARGTDTQYF.

V usage is TRBV18 and J usage is TRBJ2-7; TRBD1 aligns across 8 bases. Germline V gene lookup returns CDR1 KGHSH and CDR2 LQKENI. The V segment lost 2 bases and the J segment 4 bases; nucleotides outside the gene matches: 13. The CDR3 sequence is 17 residues long. The CDR3 nucleotides are TGTGCCAGCTCACCATTAGGGTTTGGGACAGGAGGGTACGAGCAGTACTTC. Translating it yields CASSPLGFGTGGYEQYF.

This clone was observed a few times. The chain joins TRBV9 to TRBJ1-3; D is perhaps TRBD1 (5 bases). The CDR3 totals 14 residues. The germline V gene encodes CDR1 SGDLS and CDR2 YYNGEE. V gave up 0 bases and J gave up 1 base, with 5 bases separating them. The CDR3 bases are TGTGCCAGCAGCGTAGCAGGGTCTGGAAACACCATATATTTT. Residues: CASSVAGSGNTIYF.

V and J are TRBV27 and TRBJ2-7; perhaps TRBD2 as D (6 bases). The CDR3 has 14 amino acids. Per germline, CDR1 MNHEY and CDR2 SMNVEV (reference sequence). V lost 1 base to trimming and J lost 5 bases, with 12 bases between them. The CDR3 region is CASSLLNGRNEQYF. The CDR3 DNA reads as TGTGCCAGCAGTTTATTGAACGGGAGAAACGAGCAGTACTTC.

J is TRBJ1-1 and V is TRBV11-3, with a tentative D call TRBD1 (6 bases). The germline V gene encodes CDR1 SGHNT and CDR2 YENEEA. V was clipped by 1 base and J by 5 bases, with 14 bases between them. The CDR3 length is 15 residues. CDR3 in DNA: TGTGCCAGCAGCTTAGGTGGGGGCCAGAAGACTGAAGCTTTCTTT. This gives the protein CASSLGGGQKTEAFF.

The chain uses TRBV5-1 and TRBJ2-1; TRBD2 aligns across 9 bases. Trimming took 0 bases from V and 8 from J; bases not matched to a gene: 12. Germline CDR1 is SGHRS and CDR2 is YFSETQ. CDR3 length: 17 residues. In nucleotides, the CDR3 is TGCGCCAGCAGCTTGGGCGGCGGGGGGGGACCCTCGCATGAGCAGTTCTTC. This codes for CASSLGGGGGPSHEQFF.

The rearrangement joins TRBV6-6 to TRBJ2-7; 10 nucleotides match TRBD2. CDR1 MNHNY and CDR2 SVGAGI come from the germline V gene (reference sequence). Germline trimming cut 4 bases from V and 3 bases from J; bases unmatched to any gene: 6. The CDR3 has 15 residues. In nucleotides, the CDR3 is TGTGCCAGCAGTTCCCCGGGACTAGCGAGCTACGAGCAGTACTTC. Encoded protein: CASSSPGLASYEQYF.

The chain employs TRBV27 and TRBJ2-7; 15 bases align to TRBD2. Looked up from germline, CDR1 is MNHEY and CDR2 is SMNVEV (reference sequence). The length of the CDR3 is 15 residues. V shed 6 bases and J 6 bases; nucleotides not matched to a gene: 6. CDR3 in DNA: TGTGCCAGCAGCCTAAGGACTAGCGGGAGGGCCGAGCAGTACTTC. This codes for CASSLRTSGRAEQYF.

The chain links TRBV7-2 to TRBJ1-5; D uncertain. The V end lost 6 bases, the J end lost 1 base, and 4 bases lay between the germline ends. The CDR3 totals 12 residues. Germline-derived CDR1 and CDR2 are SGHTA and FQGNSA. The CDR3 region has the DNA TGTGCCAGCAGGCGCAGCAATCAGCCCCAGCATTTT. It is translated as CASRRSNQPQHF.

This rearrangement joins TRBV10-3 to TRBJ1-1, with D unresolved. The CDR3 loop spans 11 amino acids. Germline CDR1 is ENHRY and CDR2 is SYGVKD. Trimming cost V 8 bases and J 3 bases, with 7 bases left between them. The CDR3 region is CAIREDTEAFF. DNA for the CDR3: TGTGCCATCCGGGAGGACACTGAAGCTTTCTTT.

The chain uses TRBV4-1 and TRBJ2-2; 10 nucleotides agree with TRBD2. The CDR3 spans 17 residues. Germline lookup yields CDR1 MGHRA and CDR2 YSYEKL. V dropped 2 bases and J dropped 5; count of bases not matched to a gene: 8. The CDR3 here is CASSQILAGVRTGELFF. CDR3 in DNA: TGCGCCAGCAGCCAAATCCTAGCGGGAGTCAGGACCGGGGAGCTGTTTTTT.

This clone was seen just once. The chain joins TRBV5-6 to TRBJ1-2, with TRBD1 as a possible D gene (5 bases). CDR1 and CDR2 (germline): SGHDT, YYEEEE. There are 15 residues in the CDR3. V shed 6 bases and J shed 4 bases, with 19 bases lying between them. The CDR3, as DNA: TGTGCCAGCAACCTCGACAGAACACTAATCTATGGCTACACCTTC. Translating it yields CASNLDRTLIYGYTF.

The chain links TRBV6-1 to TRBJ1-2; D may be TRBD1 (5 bases). The germline V gene has CDR1 MNHNS and CDR2 SASEGT. The CDR3 consists of 15 residues. Trimming removed 2 bases from V and 4 bases from J, with 14 bases in between. The CDR3: CASSEKADSLYGYTF. DNA for the CDR3: TGTGCCAGCAGTGAAAAAGCCGACAGCCTCTATGGCTACACCTTC.

The CDR3 coding sequence is TGTGCCAGCAGGCCAGACAGAATATCCCACGAGCAGTACTTC. It is translated as CASRPDRISHEQYF. The chain joins TRBV6-1 to TRBJ2-7; possibly TRBD1 for D (5 bases). V was pared by 6 bases and J by 5 bases, with 17 bases between. The CDR3 loop spans 14 amino acids. Germline CDR1 reads MNHNS; CDR2 reads SASEGT.

The chain links TRBV5-1 to TRBJ2-1, with 8 bases matching TRBD2. CDR1 is SGHRS and CDR2 is YFSETQ in the germline V gene. Losses at the gene ends were 4 bases for V and 2 bases for J; bases not matched to a gene: 5. This CDR3 has 15 residues. The CDR3 DNA is TGCGCCAGCAGCAGGACTAGCCAGACCTACAATGAGCAGTTCTTC. Translated, it gives CASSRTSQTYNEQFF.

This rearrangement joins TRBV7-9 to TRBJ1-2, with D possibly being TRBD1 (5 bases). The germline V and J ends were trimmed by 2 bases and 5 bases, with 15 bases remaining between them. The CDR3 length is 15 residues. Germline V gene sequence: CDR1 SEHNR, CDR2 FQNEAQ (reference sequence). For the CDR3, the DNA is TGTGCCAGCAGCTTAATACGGCAGGGCGAGTATGGCTACACCTTC. This encodes CASSLIRQGEYGYTF.

This rearrangement joins TRBV5-1 to TRBJ2-5, with 8 bases fitting TRBD1. Trimming removed 0 bases from V and 5 bases from J; junction bases left unmatched: 9. There are 16 residues in the CDR3. Germline assignment: CDR1 SGHRS and CDR2 YFSETQ. CDR3 coding DNA: TGCGCCAGCAGCTTGGGAGGTGACAGGGGACGGGAGACCCAGTACTTC. This translates into CASSLGGDRGRETQYF.

The V and J genes are TRBV10-3 and TRBJ2-3; weak D call: TRBD1 (6 bases). Trimming pared 0 bases from V and 1 base from J, leaving 8 bases between. CDR1 is ENHRY, CDR2 SYGVKD, per germline. This CDR3 has 15 residues. The CDR3: CAISESHRGTDTQYF. The DNA for the CDR3 is TGTGCCATCAGTGAGTCTCACAGGGGCACAGATACGCAGTATTTT.

This clone appeared a single time. This chain joins TRBV7-6 and TRBJ1-5, with D perhaps matching TRBD1 (6 bases). This CDR3 is 15 amino acids long. V lost 1 base and J 2 bases, leaving 9 bases between the germline ends. Germline CDR1 and CDR2: SGHVS and FNYEAQ. The CDR3 protein is CASSLGGPGNQPQHF. The DNA for the CDR3 is TGTGCCAGCAGCTTAGGGGGGCCAGGCAATCAGCCCCAGCATTTT. Complete variable domain (other parts from reference TRBV7-6 and TRBJ1-5): GAGVSQSPRYKVTKRGQDVALRCDPISGHVSLYWYRQALGQGPEFLTYFNYEAQQDKSGLPNDRFSAERPEGSISTLTIQRTEQRDSAMYRCASSLGGPGNQPQHFGDGTRLSIL.

J is TRBJ2-5 and V is TRBV27; 7 nucleotides line up with TRBD2. With V trimmed by 6 bases and J by 2 bases, 12 bases remained unmatched. This CDR3 contains 16 residues. Germline V gene data show CDR1 as MNHEY and CDR2 as SMNVEV (reference sequence). CDR3: CASRNDPGGIQETQYF. As DNA, the CDR3 is TGTGCCAGCAGAAACGACCCCGGGGGGATTCAAGAGACCCAGTACTTC.

The CDR3 is CASSITGLAGVVSEQYF. In DNA, the CDR3 is TGTGCCAGTAGTATAACGGGACTAGCGGGAGTGGTCTCCGAGCAGTACTTC. The chain employs TRBV19 and TRBJ2-7, with 14 bases aligning to TRBD2. Germline V CDR1 and CDR2: LNHDA, SQIVND (reference sequence). The trim removed 2 bases at V and 6 bases at J, leaving 9 bases unmatched. The CDR3 has 17 residues.